This TCR beta chain appears in the sequencing data of a study of PD-L1 blockade in urothelial cancer. About the research overall: It was at some point between 2013 and 2014 that patients started atezolizumab at 1,200 mg intravenously every 3 weeks. Blood analysis took place 3 weeks (second dose) and 6 weeks after treatment start. There were a median of approximately 140,000 T cells in blood samples.

Points on this clone: The target antigen is unknown.

Time point specified: pretreatment peripheral blood. This CDR3 is 14 amino acids long. The germline V gene encodes CDR1 WNHNN and CDR2 SYGVQD (reference sequence). The V and J ends lost 6 bases and 6 bases, in that order; junction bases with no gene match: 5. This table comes from immunoSEQ multiplex PCR, and its TCRdb copy is limited to in-frame clones, with some not included. The sample gives roughly 130,000 clones, about 81% of which show up once; 3.2% is in the top ten. Study-wide points: Pretreatment TCR clonality in blood under the median foretold superior survival.

This sample comprised PBMCs, obtained around atezolizumab (anti-PD-L1) treatment. The chain carries TRBV10-1 and TRBJ2-1, with 10 bases matching TRBD1. This TCR was sampled from a man in his fifties with urothelial cancer. In DNA, the CDR3 is TGCGCCAGCAGCCGCGGGACAGGGGTCAATGAGCAGTTCTTC. This gives the protein CASSRGTGVNEQFF.